This T cell receptor (beta chain) was found in a study of blood T cells in healthy people across ages (dated by TCRdb to about 2015). Looking at the study overall: In model experiments, template switching captured about one uniquely barcoded TCR beta cDNA molecule for every two T cells. To track age-related changes in TCR beta repertoire diversity, the study relied on deep sequencing normalized with unique cDNA molecular identifiers. Four age groups were formed from the donors: young (average around 15 years), middle-aged (just under 40), aged (around 62) and long-lived (82). For two donors (one aged 18 to 30 and one aged 80 or older), the study analyzed two additional independent replicas of 1 million unique cDNA reads from the same blood draw. Here is what the overall study found, with its caveats: As age increased, observed TCR beta diversity per million T cells dropped in a roughly linear way, and a significant reduction was already evident by age about 40. There was a strong correlation between observed TCR beta diversity and the percentage of naive T cells measured by flow cytometry. Estimates of total diversity based on one million sequenced T cells were considered lower bounds and underestimates. Donor CMV infection status was unknown, potentially confounding age-related changes in expanded clonotypes. Because profiling used bulk unsorted PBMCs, naive and antigen-experienced compartments could not be compared conclusively. Compared with the aged group, the long-lived group had more naive CD4+ T cells, fewer expanded clones and increased TCR diversity, suggesting age selection.

The approximately 39 donors, aged roughly 6 to 90 years, were systemically healthy Caucasian individuals from Russia. Around 10 milliliters of peripheral blood were collected from each donor into EDTA-treated Vacutainer tubes. Ficoll-Paque density-gradient centrifugation was used to isolate PBMCs, with at least 6.5 million per sample. Total RNA was extracted from PBMCs with Trizol reagent, with at least 6 micrograms obtained per sample. For every donor, an aliquot of PBMCs went through flow cytometry to measure the percentages of naive CD45RAhigh/CD27high T cells. The CDR3 numbers 16 residues from cysteine through phenylalanine. The kept DNA is CDR3 alone, 48 bases in frame from the first base. Taken from the germline V gene, the CDR1 and CDR2 loops are MDHEN and SYDVKM. For this chain, trimming is 7 bases at the V end and 0 bases at the J end, and the number of junction bases without a gene match is 9.

The library was produced with 5' RACE. Sequenced using an Illumina HiSeq 2500. A second PCR of roughly 7 to 11 cycles was performed with a sample-barcoded 5' primer and a J-beta primer mix. A unique molecular identifier was introduced onto each TCR beta cDNA molecule by a template-switch 5' adaptor carrying 12 random nucleotides. Each sample yielded at least 2.5 million CDR3-containing paired-end reads. First-strand cDNA synthesis was performed from all RNA using the Mint cDNA synthesis kit, with priming by a TRBC-specific oligonucleotide. All cDNA was treated with uracil-DNA glycosylase and then went through a first 18-cycle PCR with the universal primers M1SS and BC2_uni_R. Turning to the authors' computational methods: For normalization, 1 million high-quality reads, each with a distinct molecular identifier, were randomly selected from each sample. Instead of being binned into consensus sequences, reads that shared molecular identifiers were thrown out. CDR3 identification, clonotype clustering and error correction used MiTCR with a Q25 quality threshold and the strictest error-elimination algorithm. A nonparametric unseen species model with Euler transformation was used to estimate a lower bound on total TCR beta diversity. TCRdb itself trimmed the public reads at Q25 with fastp, ran MiXCR and retained productive beta chains. Here each entry gathers all rows of one CDR3 protein and keeps the most common genes and DNA. The V and J calls, along with clone size, are taken from TCRdb and not from the paper's own processing. This sample holds 780,000 or so distinct CDR3 sequences; 20% to 30% were observed only once. Clones ranked in the top ten supply approximately 3.7% of the sample.

As for this clonotype: The target of this receptor is not known. Base qualities are missing; no much larger clone stands one base away.

The sample was also linked to a second study, of T cells of mothers and their children. Drawing on the second study: Nine systemically healthy Caucasian individuals, comprising three mothers and their six children, were included as donors. cDNA synthesis used all of the extracted RNA, with 1.5 ug of RNA in each 15 ul reaction. In the second PCR, the M1S primer introduced both the sample barcodes and 2-4 random nucleotides. More than 9 million TCR beta CDR3 reads were obtained from each mother, and millions of reads were obtained from each child. Thymic selection shapes the output of TCR recombination in a similar way in related and unrelated pairs, and inherited differences have a minor effect. Related mother-child pairs always showed normalized repertoire overlap that was slightly higher than in unrelated mother-child pairs, though the difference was never significant. With a sensitivity of about 100 clones per million clonotypes, no persistent microchimeric T cell clones were detected. The study used deep NGS to compare TCR beta repertoires of mothers and children, seeking features distinguishing related mother-child pairs from unrelated individuals. On average, the children were roughly 11 +/- 4 years old, while the mothers were around 42 +/- 4 years old. Libraries were sequenced on Illumina HiSeq 2000 with 100+100 nt paired-end reads after adapter ligation with NEBNext reagents. To avoid cross-contamination, the mother libraries and the child libraries were prepared a month apart and sequenced in separate runs. For each donor, somewhere between about 450,000 and 2,000,000 distinct TCR beta clonotypes were identified. Naive TCR beta clonotypes were estimated from low-frequency clonotypes matched to each donor's FACS-determined naive share, without sorting.

The rearranged chain carries TRBV28 and TRBJ1-5, and 7 junction bases match TRBD1. Sequencing was done on a sample of blood. This clonotype was obtained from a boy aged 5-17 years in good health. The CDR3 reads as follows: CASNRQGTSSNQPQHF. The nucleotide sequence is given as TGTGCCAGCAACCGACAGGGAACGAGTAGCAATCAGCCCCAGCATTTT.